Listed below are T cell receptor beta chains from one sample, sequenced in a study of cytomegalovirus exposure and HLA in healthy donors. Here immunoSEQ multiplex PCR was the method, and the copy in TCRdb shows in-frame clones only, minus some. The repertoire holds roughly 89,000 clones, with more than 75% as singletons. The sample was PBMCs. The receptors were gathered from a man aged 18 to 30 in good health and CMV-seronegative. CDR3s include the opening cysteine and the closing phenylalanine or tryptophan. D genes are given only for firm matches. Size is omitted from some rows. Given values are once, few, many or a class for expanded clones.

v_gene	d_gene	abundance	j_gene	CDR3aa	CDR3nt
TRBV29-1	.	.	TRBJ1-1	CSVPHSQTAPLTEAFF	TGCAGCGTTCCTCACTCTCAAACCGCGCCCCTCACTGAAGCTTTCTTT
TRBV19	.	once	TRBJ2-7	CASSRGVYEQYF	TGTGCCAGTAGTAGGGGGGTCTACGAGCAGTACTTC
TRBV6-5	.	.	TRBJ2-7	CASRSPRTDSYEQYF	TGTGCCAGCAGATCCCCTCGGACAGACTCCTACGAGCAGTACTTC
TRBV6-5	.	.	TRBJ1-5	CASSFGGAGQPQHF	TGTGCCAGCAGTTTTGGAGGGGCTGGGCAGCCCCAGCATTTT
TRBV27	TRBD1	.	TRBJ1-2	CASRTGWYGYTF	TGTGCCAGCAGGACAGGGTGGTATGGCTACACCTTC
TRBV10-1	TRBD1	.	TRBJ1-2	CASSPGQGANGYTF	TGCGCCAGCAGCCCGGGACAGGGGGCGAATGGCTACACCTTC
TRBV5-6	TRBD1	once	TRBJ1-6	CASSLSPGGSNSPLHF	TGTGCCAGCAGTTTGAGTCCAGGGGGAAGTAATTCACCCCTCCACTTT
TRBV20-1	.	.	TRBJ2-1	CSARLYNEQFF	TGCAGTGCTAGACTATACAATGAGCAGTTCTTC
TRBV2	TRBD1	.	TRBJ1-1	CASRDRQGGMNTEAFF	TGTGCCAGCAGGGATCGACAGGGGGGGATGAACACTGAAGCTTTCTTT
TRBV5-4	TRBD1	.	TRBJ1-6	CASSLTSQGAASPLHF	TGTGCCAGCAGCTTGACGTCACAGGGGGCAGCGTCACCCCTCCACTTT
TRBV6-5	.	.	TRBJ2-5	CASSYSLRGLGETQYF	TGTGCCAGCAGTTACTCCTTGCGGGGCCTGGGGGAGACCCAGTACTTC
TRBV5-1	.	.	TRBJ2-1	CASRKTGLASYNEQFF	TGCGCCAGCAGAAAAACAGGGTTAGCCTCCTACAATGAGCAGTTCTTC
TRBV2	.	few	TRBJ1-2	CASRAGSSYGYTF	TGTGCCAGCAGGGCGGGCAGTTCCTATGGCTACACCTTC
TRBV5-1	.	.	TRBJ2-1	CASSRLQGPPYNEQFF	TGCGCCAGCAGCCGTCTGCAGGGGCCACCCTACAACGAGCAGTTCTTC
TRBV9	.	.	TRBJ1-1	CASSLGWGGEAFF	TGTGCCAGCAGCCTCGGATGGGGCGGAGAAGCTTTCTTT
TRBV13	.	.	TRBJ2-5	CASSLAVRETQYF	TGTGCCAGCAGCTTAGCTGTTCGAGAGACCCAGTACTTC
TRBV25-1	TRBD1	.	TRBJ2-1	CASSDPSGQGYNEQFF	TGTGCCAGCAGTGATCCCTCCGGACAGGGTTACAATGAGCAGTTCTTC
TRBV7-6	.	.	TRBJ2-5	CASSFRRQETQYF	TGTGCCAGCAGCTTCAGGCGCCAAGAGACCCAGTACTTC
TRBV7-2	TRBD1	once	TRBJ1-2	CASSPAGQRGYTF	TGTGCCAGCAGCCCGGCGGGACAGCGGGGCTACACCTTC
TRBV29-1	.	.	TRBJ1-1	CSVGQLNTEAFF	TGCAGCGTTGGACAGTTGAACACTGAAGCTTTCTTT
TRBV7-2	.	few	TRBJ2-2	CASSSPEGRTGELFF	TGTGCCAGCAGCTCACCCGAGGGGAGGACCGGGGAGCTGTTTTTT
TRBV7-2	.	.	TRBJ2-3	CASSLGQGGTDTQYF	TGTGCCAGCAGCCTCGGACAGGGAGGGACAGATACGCAGTATTTT
TRBV29-1	TRBD2	.	TRBJ2-7	CSVGGGYEQCF	TGCAGCGTTGGGGGAGGGTACGAGCAGTGCTTC
TRBV7-8	.	.	TRBJ1-5	CASSLEYSNQPQHF	TGTGCCAGCAGCTTAGAATATAGCAATCAGCCCCAGCATTTT
TRBV11-3	TRBD2	few	TRBJ2-1	CASSRSGAINEQFF	TGTGCCAGCAGCCGTAGCGGGGCCATCAATGAGCAGTTCTTC
TRBV7-2	.	few	TRBJ1-1	CASSPGQSLNTEAFF	TGTGCCAGCAGCCCAGGACAGTCTTTGAACACTGAAGCTTTCTTT
TRBV30	TRBD1	.	TRBJ2-2	CACLGQGAAGELFF	TGTGCCTGCTTGGGACAGGGGGCGGCCGGGGAGCTGTTTTTT
TRBV5-1	.	.	TRBJ2-7	CASSLKSRTDPPYEQYF	TGCGCCAGCAGCCTAAAAAGCAGGACAGACCCACCATACGAGCAGTACTTC
TRBV6-5	TRBD1	.	TRBJ1-5	CASSFYPRTGDQPQHF	TGTGCCAGCAGTTTTTATCCTAGGACAGGGGACCAGCCCCAGCATTTT
TRBV19	TRBD1	.	TRBJ1-2	CASSDYLGTGRHGYTF	TGTGCCAGTAGTGATTATCTAGGGACAGGTAGACATGGCTACACCTTC
TRBV4-2	TRBD2	once	TRBJ2-3	CASGQDRGTSGRDTQYF	TGTGCCAGCGGCCAAGATCGGGGGACTAGCGGGCGAGATACGCAGTATTTT
TRBV5-1	.	.	TRBJ2-1	CASSIGVQPSGEQFF	TGCGCTAGCAGCATTGGCGTACAACCCTCGGGTGAGCAGTTCTTC
TRBV7-9	TRBD1	.	TRBJ2-5	CASSQDQGTGSETQYF	TGTGCCAGCAGCCAAGATCAGGGGACAGGTAGCGAGACCCAGTACTTC
TRBV10-3	.	once	TRBJ2-1	CAIKPGQSQAYNEQFF	TGTGCCATAAAACCCGGACAGAGCCAAGCCTACAATGAGCAGTTCTTC
TRBV19	.	.	TRBJ2-6	CASSTVSGANVLTF	TGTGCCAGTAGTACCGTATCTGGGGCCAACGTCCTGACTTTC
TRBV5-1	TRBD1	.	TRBJ1-6	CASRGQASYNSPLHF	TGCGCCAGCAGGGGACAGGCCTCCTATAATTCACCCCTCCACTTT
TRBV11-2	.	.	TRBJ1-3	CASSLTRISGNTIYF	TGTGCCAGCAGCTTAACCAGGATCTCTGGAAACACCATATATTTT
TRBV4-2	TRBD1	.	TRBJ1-4	CASSPTGADGKLFF	TGTGCCAGCAGCCCGACAGGGGCCGACGGGAAACTGTTTTTT
TRBV19	.	few	TRBJ1-1	CASSYIPLPPDTEAFF	TGTGCCAGTAGTTACATCCCCCTCCCTCCCGACACTGAAGCTTTCTTT
TRBV11-3	.	.	TRBJ2-3	CASGRGTTDTQYF	TGTGCCAGCGGCCGGGGGACCACAGATACGCAGTATTTT
TRBV7-6	.	.	TRBJ1-4	CASSQPGQEKLFF	TGTGCCAGCAGTCAACCAGGACAGGAAAAACTGTTTTTT
TRBV19	TRBD1	.	TRBJ1-2	CASSVSTTGDYGYTF	TGTGCCAGTAGTGTTTCTACGACAGGGGACTATGGCTACACCTTC
TRBV5-4	.	.	TRBJ2-1	CASMDRGSSYNEQFF	TGTGCCAGCATGGACCGAGGGAGCTCCTACAATGAGCAGTTCTTC
TRBV21-1	.	.	TRBJ2-2	CASSKRPRTSGGANTGELFF	TGTGCCAGCAGCAAGCGGCCAAGGACTAGCGGGGGGGCTAACACCGGGGAGCTGTTTTTT
TRBV11-2	TRBD1	.	TRBJ2-1	CASRNNEGQGLF	TGTGCCAGCAGGAACAACGAGGGACAGGGGCTCTTC
TRBV15	TRBD1	.	TRBJ2-5	CATSRDQGAQYF	TGTGCCACCAGCAGAGATCAGGGGGCCCAGTACTTC
TRBV21-1	.	.	TRBJ2-3	CASSKDVQIQCITDTQYF	TGTGCCAGCAGCAAAGACGTGCAAATACAGTGTATCACAGATACGCAGTATTTT
TRBV7-8	.	.	TRBJ1-3	CASSLGQAHSGNTIYF	TGTGCCAGCAGCTTAGGGCAGGCGCACTCTGGAAACACCATATATTTT
TRBV7-9	TRBD1	medium-sized	TRBJ1-5	CASSSTGDQPQHF	TGTGCCAGCAGCTCGACAGGGGACCAGCCCCAGCATTTT
TRBV29-1	.	.	TRBJ2-7	CSGGMGSSYEQYF	TGCAGCGGCGGAATGGGGAGCTCCTACGAGCAGTACTTC
TRBV19	.	medium-sized	TRBJ1-1	CASSIRQLNTEAFF	TGTGCCAGTAGTATAAGACAGCTGAACACTGAAGCTTTCTTT
TRBV5-4	.	.	TRBJ1-4	CASSQGKREKLFF	TGTGCCAGCAGCCAGGGAAAACGGGAAAAACTGTTTTTT
TRBV6-5	TRBD1	once	TRBJ2-7	CASRYRTGAEQYF	TGTGCCAGCAGATACAGAACAGGGGCGGAGCAGTACTTC
TRBV5-1	TRBD1	once	TRBJ2-7	CASSPWDRVSYEQYF	TGCGCCAGCAGCCCATGGGACAGGGTCTCCTACGAGCAGTACTTC